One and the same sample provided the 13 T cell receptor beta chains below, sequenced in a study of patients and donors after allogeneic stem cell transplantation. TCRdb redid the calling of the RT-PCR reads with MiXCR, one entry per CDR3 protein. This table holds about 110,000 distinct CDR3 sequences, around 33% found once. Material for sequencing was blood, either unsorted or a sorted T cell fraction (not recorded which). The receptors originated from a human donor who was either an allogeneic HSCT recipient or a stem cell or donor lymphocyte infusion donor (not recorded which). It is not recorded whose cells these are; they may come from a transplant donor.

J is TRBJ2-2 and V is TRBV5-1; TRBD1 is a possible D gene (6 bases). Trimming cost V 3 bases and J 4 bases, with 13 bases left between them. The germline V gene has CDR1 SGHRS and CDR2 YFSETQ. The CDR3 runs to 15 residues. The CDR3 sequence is CASSSAGVSTGELFF. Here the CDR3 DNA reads TGCGCCAGCAGCTCCGCAGGGGTGAGCACCGGGGAGCTGTTTTTT. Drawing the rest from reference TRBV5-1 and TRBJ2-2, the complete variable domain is KAGVTQTPRYLIKTRGQQVTLSCSPISGHRSVSWYQQTPGQGLQFLFEYFSETQRNKGNFPGRFSGRQFSNSRSEMNVSTLELGDSALYLCASSSAGVSTGELFFGEGSRLTVL.

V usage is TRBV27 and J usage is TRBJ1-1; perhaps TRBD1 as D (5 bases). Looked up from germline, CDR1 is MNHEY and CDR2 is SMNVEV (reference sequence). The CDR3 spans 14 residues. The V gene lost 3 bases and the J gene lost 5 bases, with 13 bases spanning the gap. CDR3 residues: CASSLGQYETEAFF. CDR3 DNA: TGTGCCAGCAGTTTGGGGCAATATGAGACTGAAGCTTTCTTT.

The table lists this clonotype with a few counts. The CDR3 DNA reads TGTGCCAGCAGTTACCGAAGGACAGGGAGCCAAGAGACCCAGTACTTC. This translates into CASSYRRTGSQETQYF. The V and J genes are TRBV6-5 and TRBJ2-5; TRBD1 agrees at 8 bases. V shed 2 bases, J shed 1 base, and the junction held 6 bases outside the gene matches. Germline V gene data show CDR1 as MNHEY and CDR2 as SVGAGI. This CDR3 is built from 16 residues.

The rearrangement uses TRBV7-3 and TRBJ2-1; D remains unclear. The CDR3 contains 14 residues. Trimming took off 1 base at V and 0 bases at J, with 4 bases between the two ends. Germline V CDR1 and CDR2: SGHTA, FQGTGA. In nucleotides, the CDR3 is TGTGCCAGCAGCTTAATCCCCTCCTACAATGAGCAGTTCTTC. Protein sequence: CASSLIPSYNEQFF.

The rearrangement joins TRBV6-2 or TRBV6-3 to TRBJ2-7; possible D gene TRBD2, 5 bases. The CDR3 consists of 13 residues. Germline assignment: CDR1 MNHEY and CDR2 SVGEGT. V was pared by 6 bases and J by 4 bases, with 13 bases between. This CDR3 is CASRPALGYEQYF. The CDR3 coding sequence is TGTGCCAGCAGACCCGCACTAGGGTACGAGCAGTACTTC.

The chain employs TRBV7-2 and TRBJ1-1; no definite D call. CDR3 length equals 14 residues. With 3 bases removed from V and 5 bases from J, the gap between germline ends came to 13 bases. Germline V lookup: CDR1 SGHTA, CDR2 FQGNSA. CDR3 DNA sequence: TGTGCCAGCAGCTTTGTAAATGAGGGAACTGAAGCTTTCTTT. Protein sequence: CASSFVNEGTEAFF.

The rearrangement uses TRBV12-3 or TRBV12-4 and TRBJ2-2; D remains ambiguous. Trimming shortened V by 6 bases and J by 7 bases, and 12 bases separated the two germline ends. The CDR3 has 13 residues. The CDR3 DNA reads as TGTGCCAGCAGCCCAGAGGTTGACGGGGAGCTGTTTTTT. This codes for CASSPEVDGELFF.

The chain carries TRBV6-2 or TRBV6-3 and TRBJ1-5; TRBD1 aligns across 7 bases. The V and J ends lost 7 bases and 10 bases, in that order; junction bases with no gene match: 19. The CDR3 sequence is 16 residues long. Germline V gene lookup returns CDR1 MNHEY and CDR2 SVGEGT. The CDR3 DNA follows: TGTGCCAGCAACGACCTACGACAGGGCCCCTTAGGACCCCAGCATTTT. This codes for CASNDLRQGPLGPQHF.

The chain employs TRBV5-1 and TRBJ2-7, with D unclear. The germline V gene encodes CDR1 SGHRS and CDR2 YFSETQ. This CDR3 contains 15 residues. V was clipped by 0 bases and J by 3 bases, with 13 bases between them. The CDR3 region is CASSLDRGVIYEQYF. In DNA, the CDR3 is TGCGCCAGCAGCTTGGACAGAGGAGTGATCTACGAGCAGTACTTC.

The CDR3 spells CASSLDGRGYGYTF. Written as DNA, the CDR3 is TGTGCCAGCAGTTTGGACGGAAGAGGGTATGGCTACACCTTC. The chain employs TRBV12-3 or TRBV12-4 and TRBJ1-2, with D hard to call. The CDR3 sequence is 14 residues long. V was clipped by 3 bases and J by 5 bases, with 13 bases between them.

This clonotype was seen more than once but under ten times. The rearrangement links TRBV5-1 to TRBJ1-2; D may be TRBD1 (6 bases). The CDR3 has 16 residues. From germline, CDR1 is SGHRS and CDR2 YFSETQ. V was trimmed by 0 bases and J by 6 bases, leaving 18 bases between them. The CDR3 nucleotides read TGCGCCAGCAGCTTGGGTCATGGGGGCACCCCTCATGGCTACACCTTC. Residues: CASSLGHGGTPHGYTF.

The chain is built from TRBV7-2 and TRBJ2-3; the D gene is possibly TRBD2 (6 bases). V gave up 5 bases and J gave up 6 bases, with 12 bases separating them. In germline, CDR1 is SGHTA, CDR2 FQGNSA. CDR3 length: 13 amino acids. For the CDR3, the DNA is TGTGCCAGCAGCAGGGGACTCCAGGATACGCAGTATTTT. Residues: CASSRGLQDTQYF. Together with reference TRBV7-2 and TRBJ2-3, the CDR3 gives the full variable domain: GAGVSQSPSNKVTEKGKDVELRCDPISGHTALYWYRQSLGQGLEFLIYFQGNSAPDKSGLPSDRFSAERTGGSVSTLTIQRTQQEDSAVYLCASSRGLQDTQYFGPGTRLTVL.

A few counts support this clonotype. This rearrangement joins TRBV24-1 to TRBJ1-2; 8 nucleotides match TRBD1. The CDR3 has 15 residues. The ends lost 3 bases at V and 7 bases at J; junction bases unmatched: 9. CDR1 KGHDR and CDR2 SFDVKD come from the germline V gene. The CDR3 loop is CATSDPRQGKSGYTF. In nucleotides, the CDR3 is TGTGCCACCAGTGATCCGCGACAGGGGAAATCTGGCTACACCTTC.